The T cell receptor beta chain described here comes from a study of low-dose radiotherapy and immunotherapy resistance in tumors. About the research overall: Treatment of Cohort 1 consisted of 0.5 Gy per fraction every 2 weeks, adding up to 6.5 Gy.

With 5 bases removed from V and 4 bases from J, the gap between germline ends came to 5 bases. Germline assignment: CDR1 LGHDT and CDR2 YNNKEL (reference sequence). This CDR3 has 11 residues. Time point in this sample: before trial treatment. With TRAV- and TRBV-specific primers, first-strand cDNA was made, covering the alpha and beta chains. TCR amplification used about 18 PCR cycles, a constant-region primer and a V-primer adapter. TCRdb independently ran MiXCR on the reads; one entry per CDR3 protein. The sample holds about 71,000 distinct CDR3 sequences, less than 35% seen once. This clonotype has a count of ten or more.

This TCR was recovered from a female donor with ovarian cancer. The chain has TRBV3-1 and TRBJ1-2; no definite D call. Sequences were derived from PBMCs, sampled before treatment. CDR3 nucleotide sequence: TGTGCCAGCAGCGCAACCTATGGCTACACCTTC. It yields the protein CASSATYGYTF.